A selection of T cell receptor beta chains follows, all from one sample in a study of T cells after yellow fever vaccination. TCRdb re-derived calls from the 5' RACE reads in MiXCR, one entry per CDR3 protein. This table has hundreds of thousands of distinct CDR3 sequences, about 13% appearing once. The source material was PBMCs, sampled on the day of the yellow fever booster vaccination. These receptors were taken from a man under 40 who received the YFV17D yellow fever vaccine. Both conserved end residues are part of each CDR3. The order of the fields is J gene, V gene, D gene, CDR3 length, CDR3 protein. The D gene is left open where the match is weak.

TRBJ2-3,TRBV29-1,-,14,CSVDSPGSGDTQYF
TRBJ2-5,TRBV7-9,-,15,CASSPKQGHQETQYF
TRBJ2-7,TRBV20-1,TRBD2,14,CSASGTSGFGEQYF
TRBJ2-7,TRBV15,-,13,CATSAGQVYEQYF
TRBJ1-1,TRBV20-1,-,12,CSALTVNTEAFF
TRBJ1-1,TRBV6-5,-,12,CASSSTGPEAFF
TRBJ2-3,TRBV9,-,16,CASSEPRETGTDTQYF
TRBJ1-2,TRBV27,-,16,CASSFTDRPSNYGYTF
TRBJ1-1,TRBV7-2,TRBD1,15,CASSLGGQANTEAFF
TRBJ1-2,TRBV30,-,13,CAWSAQGPTGYTF
TRBJ2-3,TRBV14,-,14,CASSLGGTPDTQYF
TRBJ2-1,TRBV5-1,-,16,CASSLARGQVVNEQFF
TRBJ2-2,TRBV5-1,-,15,CASSLAGSNTGELFF
TRBJ2-1,TRBV5-1,-,12,CASSLLAIEQFF
TRBJ2-7,TRBV5-1,TRBD1,17,CASSPGPRAEGAREQYF
TRBJ1-3,TRBV10-2,-,15,CASKTGVDPGNTIYF
TRBJ2-3,TRBV24-1,TRBD2,17,CATSGTSGNRATDTQYF
TRBJ2-7,TRBV29-1,-,12,CSVGDQSYEQYF
TRBJ1-1,TRBV12-3/TRBV12-4,-,14,CASSFRGTNTEAFF
TRBJ1-3,TRBV7-2,-,14,CASSLQGLVDTIYF
TRBJ2-1,TRBV29-1,TRBD2,11,CSVKRGNEQFF
TRBJ2-7,TRBV6-2/TRBV6-3,TRBD2,18,CASSTGRDSSGFSYEQYF
TRBJ2-7,TRBV7-2,-,12,CASSSTRSQQYF
TRBJ2-1,TRBV10-3,-,12,CAIGTGPSGQFF
TRBJ2-2,TRBV25-1,-,15,CASTPAGQNTGELFF
TRBJ1-2,TRBV28,-,14,CASSFTGKGYGYTF
TRBJ2-5,TRBV30,-,15,CAWSARVGGQETQYF
TRBJ2-1,TRBV12-5,TRBD1,16,CASGFFPGQGWDEQFF
TRBJ1-2,TRBV5-1,-,13,CASRLGGVDGYTF
TRBJ1-1,TRBV12-3/TRBV12-4,-,11,CASSFKEEAFF
TRBJ2-5,TRBV28,-,13,CASSSGLVQTQYF
TRBJ1-1,TRBV29-1,TRBD1,11,CSVVRDSEAFF
TRBJ2-7,TRBV29-1,-,13,CSVQLAGGYEQYF
TRBJ2-1,TRBV11-2,-,17,CASSLGTLVNSYNEQFF
TRBJ2-4,TRBV3-1,-,15,CASSQDHGSGNIQYF
TRBJ2-5,TRBV27,TRBD2,18,CASSLFVLAGSPQETQYF
TRBJ1-6,TRBV7-9,-,14,CASIARGLSSPLHF
TRBJ2-2,TRBV11-2,-,15,CASSPIDGNTGELFF
TRBJ2-1,TRBV9,TRBD2,18,CASSVEGPAGPRWNEQFF
TRBJ2-3,TRBV3-1,TRBD2,15,CASSQLAGVIDTQYF
TRBJ1-1,TRBV7-2,-,13,CASSEQGATEAFF
TRBJ2-1,TRBV7-8,-,14,CASSPIRFGNEQFF
TRBJ2-5,TRBV5-1,TRBD1,14,CASSSQGWQETQYF
TRBJ2-3,TRBV9,TRBD2,16,CASSSRGLAGIDTQYF
TRBJ1-5,TRBV12-3/TRBV12-4,TRBD1,14,CASSPQGAGEPQHF
TRBJ2-7,TRBV7-2,-,13,CASSLWEKYEQYF
TRBJ2-3,TRBV9,-,15,CASSVEDYGGDTQYF
TRBJ2-5,TRBV18,TRBD1,15,CASSPRQGHRETQYF
TRBJ2-7,TRBV11-2,TRBD1,17,CASSPIRGPSPAGEQYF
TRBJ2-5,TRBV9,-,17,CASSVAPSGQGKETQYF
TRBJ2-1,TRBV15,TRBD1,14,CATNPSYRGNEQFF
TRBJ2-7,TRBV6-5,TRBD1,15,CASSYYRGATYEQYF